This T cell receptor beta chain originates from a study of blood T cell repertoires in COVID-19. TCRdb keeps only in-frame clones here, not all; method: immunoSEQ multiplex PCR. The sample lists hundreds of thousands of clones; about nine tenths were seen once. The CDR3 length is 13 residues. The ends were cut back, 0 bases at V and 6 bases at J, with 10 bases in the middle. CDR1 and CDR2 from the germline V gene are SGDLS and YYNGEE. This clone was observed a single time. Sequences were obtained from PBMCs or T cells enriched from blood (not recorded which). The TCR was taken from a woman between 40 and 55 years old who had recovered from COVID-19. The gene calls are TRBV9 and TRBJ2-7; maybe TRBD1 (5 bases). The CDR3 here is CASSVDWGGEQYF. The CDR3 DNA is TGTGCCAGCAGCGTAGATTGGGGCGGCGAGCAGTACTTC.